This is a list of T cell receptor beta chains from one sample in a study of shared clonotypes between healthy human individuals. Clones were read by immunoSEQ multiplex PCR, and TCRdb kept only the in-frame ones, dropping some. The sample has 75,000 to 100,000 clones, roughly 50% seen once. Sequencing was done on a sample of PBMCs. Source of these receptors: a woman between 40 and 50 years old in good health. Some clones in this sample may be carry-over from other donors' samples. The CDR3 runs from the conserved cysteine through the conserved F or W. The order of the fields is clone size, J gene, V gene, D gene, CDR3 protein, CDR3 DNA. The D gene is left open where the match is weak. Only part of the rows carry a size: once, few, many, or a class if the clone is expanded.

- TRBJ2-7 TRBV10-1 TRBD1 CASSGRDRSPYEQYF TGCGCCAGCAGTGGCCGGGACAGGAGCCCCTACGAGCAGTACTTC
- TRBJ1-3 TRBV30 TRBD1 CAWDRGTSGNTIYF TGTGCCTGGGACAGGGGAACCTCTGGAAACACCATATATTTT
- TRBJ2-1 TRBV4-1 TRBD2 CASSQGDYHNEQFF TGCGCCAGCAGCCAAGGGGACTACCACAATGAGCAGTTCTTC
few TRBJ2-3 TRBV7-8 - CASSLSSDIRTAPQYF TGTGCCAGCAGCTTATCCTCGGACATAAGGACAGCCCCGCAGTATTTT
- TRBJ2-5 TRBV4-2 TRBD2 CASSQAEGAGETQYF TGTGCCAGCAGCCAAGCGGAAGGAGCGGGGGAGACCCAGTACTTC
- TRBJ2-1 TRBV5-6 - CASSLPDSYNEQFF TGTGCCAGCAGCTTGCCGGACTCCTACAATGAGCAGTTCTTC
- TRBJ1-5 TRBV7-8 - CASSADSHQPQHF TGTGCCAGCAGCGCAGACAGTCATCAGCCCCAGCATTTT
many TRBJ1-4 TRBV29-1 - CSAGLQGTNEKLFF TGCAGCGCTGGCTTGCAGGGAACTAATGAAAAACTGTTTTTT
- TRBJ1-3 TRBV7-9 - CASSLGGTGNTIYF TGTGCCAGCAGCTTAGGGGGGACTGGAAACACCATATATTTT
medium-sized TRBJ1-2 TRBV30 - CAWSRPTYGYTF TGTGCCTGGAGTCGACCGACCTATGGCTACACCTTC
few TRBJ1-5 TRBV28 - CASQGGGGYQPQHF TGTGCCAGCCAAGGCGGCGGAGGCTATCAGCCCCAGCATTTT
- TRBJ1-4 TRBV5-1 - CASSLNGGNEKLFF TGCGCCAGCAGCTTGAATGGGGGAAATGAAAAACTGTTTTTT
- TRBJ2-2 TRBV30 - CASQNTGELFF TGTGCCTCCCAAAACACCGGGGAGCTGTTTTTT
- TRBJ2-3 TRBV30 - CAWSLGPDTQYF TGTGCCTGGAGCCTCGGCCCAGATACGCAGTATTTT
many TRBJ2-3 TRBV28 TRBD2 CASLTGGLAGEGTDTQYF TGTGCCAGTCTGACAGGAGGACTAGCGGGAGAGGGCACAGATACGCAGTATTTT
- TRBJ2-7 TRBV18 - CASSQTYGREQYF TGTGCCAGCTCACAAACCTATGGTCGAGAGCAGTACTTC
few TRBJ2-7 TRBV30 - CAWSVGGGSVYEQYF TGTGCCTGGAGTGTAGGGGGTGGGAGTGTATACGAGCAGTACTTC
- TRBJ2-5 TRBV5-4 TRBD2 CASSRLAGVEETQYF TGTGCCAGCAGCCGACTAGCGGGAGTAGAAGAGACCCAGTACTTC